The subject of this entry is one T cell receptor (beta chain). Its antigen is as yet unknown. Germline CDR1 SGDLS, CDR2 YYNGEE. This CDR3 has 17 amino acids. Losses at the gene ends were 0 bases for V and 0 bases for J; bases not matched to a gene: 6. The sample comes from a study of cytomegalovirus exposure and HLA in healthy donors. Study-level points and caveats: The classifier, whose performance was assessed in both the original and validation cohorts, reportedly diagnosed cytomegalovirus status with high specificity and sensitivity. TCR beta chains numbering more than 150 were designated cytomegalovirus-associated. Later, an analysis found that TCR clusters from the first cohort tended to co-occur in the approximately 130 validation repertoires. There were some public TCRs occurring in many donors, but most TCR sequences were rare.

Profiling relied on immunoSEQ multiplex PCR, and the TCRdb table lists in-frame clones only, not all of them. The sample gives fewer than 90,000 clones, approximately 81% of which show up once; about 12% is in the top ten. The receptor was derived from a woman younger than 35 in good health and CMV-seropositive. The V call is TRBV9, the J call TRBJ2-1, with 7 bases aligning to TRBD2. What was sequenced was PBMCs. The CDR3 nucleotides read TGTGCCAGCAGCGTAGCCCCGGGGAGGGGCTCCTACAATGAGCAGTTCTTC. Amino acids: CASSVAPGRGSYNEQFF.